This entry features one T cell receptor beta chain sequence. Its antigen remains unknown. The CDR3 extends over 17 amino acids. Germline CDR1 reads SEHNR; CDR2 reads FQNEAQ (reference sequence). The ends were cut back, 2 bases at V and 5 bases at J, with 19 bases in the middle. This record belongs to a study of shared clonotypes between healthy human individuals. Notes on the study in general: In general, naive subsets displayed greater estimated richness than memory subsets did. Genetic and exposure-history diversity was limited by the few donors.

As handled by the study authors: ImmunoSEQ sequences covered only the junction and lacked quality scores; filtering therefore differed. Some clones are missing from TCRdb's copy, which holds only in-frame ones; the method was immunoSEQ multiplex PCR. V, J and clone size reflect that table, while D and trimming were determined from the DNA. The sample shows some 500,000 clones, less than 96% of them seen only once. CD45RA+ naive and CD45RA-negative memory subsets were separated from CD4+ cells. What was sequenced was naive CD4+ T cells sorted from blood. Subset here: CD45RA+ positively selected. The TCR was taken from a woman aged 30 to 39 in good health. The chain links TRBV7-9 to TRBJ2-1; tentatively, D is TRBD1 (6 bases). CDR3 residues: CASSLNPRTRGNNEQFF. The CDR3 region has the DNA TGTGCCAGCAGCTTAAACCCCCGGACCAGGGGAAACAATGAGCAGTTCTTC.